This is a list of T cell receptor beta chains from one sample in a study of preoperative IRX-2 immunotherapy in early breast cancer. This table comes from immunoSEQ multiplex PCR, and its TCRdb copy is limited to in-frame clones, with some not included. The data contain tens of thousands of clones, about 90% of them singletons. The input for sequencing was tumor tissue, taken after IRX-2 immunotherapy. These receptors all stem from a human donor with breast cancer. Each CDR3 is given without its conserved first and last residue.

cdr3_aa: ASSHTEIQETQY
j_call: TRBJ2-5
v_call: TRBV7-6
cdr3_length: 12

cdr3_aa: ASSLGTGAKNIQY
j_call: TRBJ2-4
v_call: TRBV11-3
cdr3_length: 13

cdr3_aa: ASSLWGRENNEQF
j_call: TRBJ2-1
v_call: TRBV5-1
cdr3_length: 13

cdr3_aa: ATSRDWLGQEQY
j_call: TRBJ2-7
v_call: TRBV15
cdr3_length: 12

cdr3_aa: ASSPGPYGYT
j_call: TRBJ1-2
v_call: TRBV19
cdr3_length: 10

cdr3_aa: ASSLGDSRMNTEAF
j_call: TRBJ1-1
v_call: TRBV11-3
cdr3_length: 14

cdr3_aa: ASSPAAKTQY
j_call: TRBJ2-5
v_call: TRBV18
cdr3_length: 10

cdr3_aa: ASAGGGTGGYEQY
j_call: TRBJ2-7
v_call: TRBV6-8
cdr3_length: 13

cdr3_aa: ASSSTGSPDTQY
j_call: TRBJ2-3
v_call: TRBV5-1
cdr3_length: 12

cdr3_aa: ASSLGLAGDGTGELF
j_call: TRBJ2-2
v_call: TRBV5-1
cdr3_length: 15

cdr3_aa: ASSLTLADGETQY
j_call: TRBJ2-5
v_call: TRBV18
cdr3_length: 13

cdr3_aa: ASSPEGTGPGELF
j_call: TRBJ2-2
v_call: TRBV11-3
cdr3_length: 13

cdr3_aa: ASSLVDRGGYTEAF
j_call: TRBJ1-1
v_call: TRBV11-3
cdr3_length: 14

cdr3_aa: ASSFFSVGYGYT
j_call: TRBJ1-2
v_call: TRBV11-3
cdr3_length: 12

cdr3_aa: ASSYRVLGPFQETQY
j_call: TRBJ2-5
v_call: TRBV6-8
cdr3_length: 15

cdr3_aa: ASSQGLRGGYNEQF
j_call: TRBJ2-1
v_call: TRBV11-3
cdr3_length: 14

cdr3_aa: ASSRSGGAGDPRGNEQF
j_call: TRBJ2-1
v_call: TRBV7-4
cdr3_length: 17

cdr3_aa: ASSPPSGRDSTDTQY
j_call: TRBJ2-3
v_call: TRBV18
cdr3_length: 15

cdr3_aa: ASSLYGGTNNEQF
j_call: TRBJ2-1
v_call: TRBV28
cdr3_length: 13

cdr3_aa: ASSLGGTGMVPTRGAEAF
j_call: TRBJ1-1
v_call: TRBV11-3
cdr3_length: 18

cdr3_aa: ASSPQTSSYEQY
j_call: TRBJ2-7
v_call: TRBV5-1
cdr3_length: 12

cdr3_aa: ASSKGQFNYGYT
j_call: TRBJ1-2
v_call: TRBV28
cdr3_length: 12

cdr3_aa: ASSYSGGADSPLH
j_call: TRBJ1-6
v_call: TRBV6-8
cdr3_length: 13

cdr3_aa: ASSLRPPGTGNQETQY
j_call: TRBJ2-5
v_call: TRBV19
cdr3_length: 16

cdr3_aa: ASWDRGNTEAF
j_call: TRBJ1-1
v_call: TRBV19
cdr3_length: 11

cdr3_aa: ASSLPLGQKGSGANVLT
j_call: TRBJ2-6
v_call: TRBV18
cdr3_length: 17

cdr3_aa: ASSVGGVQYGYT
j_call: TRBJ1-2
v_call: TRBV11-3
cdr3_length: 12

cdr3_aa: ASSYGTGVYEQY
j_call: TRBJ2-7
v_call: TRBV6-8
cdr3_length: 12

cdr3_aa: ASRSRDSSYNEQF
j_call: TRBJ2-1
v_call: TRBV6-8
cdr3_length: 13

cdr3_aa: ASSRATGQPEYGYT
j_call: TRBJ1-2
v_call: TRBV11-3
cdr3_length: 14

cdr3_aa: ASSLGVAPGVTEAF
j_call: TRBJ1-1
v_call: TRBV5-1
cdr3_length: 14

cdr3_aa: ASSEYRDNSPLH
j_call: TRBJ1-6
v_call: TRBV28
cdr3_length: 12

cdr3_aa: ASSRTGSGTEAF
j_call: TRBJ1-1
v_call: TRBV5-1
cdr3_length: 12